This T cell receptor beta chain derives from a study of cytomegalovirus exposure and HLA in healthy donors. The PCR made use of 60 Vbeta and 13 Jbeta primers. Sequencing was performed with immunoSEQ multiplex PCR; in TCRdb, only in-frame clones are kept and a portion is missing. Of 150,000 to 200,000 clones listed, approximately 80% are singletons. V shed 0 bases and J shed 1 base, with 10 bases lying between them. The CDR3 extends over 17 amino acids. This clone occurred a few times. Its specificity is unknown. Study observations and caveats: The study labeled 164 TCR beta chains cytomegalovirus-associated.

This receptor was taken from a female donor in good health and CMV-seronegative. Sequencing was done on a sample of PBMCs. The chain is built from TRBV23-1 and TRBJ2-6; D not resolved. TRBV23-1 is noted as an ORF with a role that remains uncertain. The CDR3 loop reads CASSQSFPLSGANVLTF. The DNA of the CDR3 is TGCGCCAGCAGTCAATCGTTCCCGTTATCTGGGGCCAACGTCCTGACTTTC.